This T cell receptor (beta chain) was captured by sequencing in a study of HIV-infected patients and healthy controls. No cell fractionation was done, so the repertoire covers all unsorted peripheral blood T cells. Notes on the study in general: CMV-associated CDR3s mostly grew nonsignificantly during therapy, while HIV-associated CDR3s declined significantly. Compared with healthy controls, HIV-infected patients showed less CDR3 sharing between individuals.

cDNA was made from approximately 0.55 ug RNA using alpha and beta constant primers. Separate chain-specific third strand synthesis with multiplexing indices produced the alpha and beta libraries. The SP2 site served as the priming point for second strand synthesis. Using its own MiXCR run on the 5' RACE reads, TCRdb lists one record per CDR3 protein. The table lists roughly 16,000 distinct CDR3 sequences, around 5% of them singletons. The germline gives CDR1 SGHTA, CDR2 FQGNSA. The CDR3 covers 16 residues. V was cut by 4 bases and J by 8 bases, with 21 bases left in between. The table lists this clonotype with many counts. The antigen is undetermined.

The chain joins TRBV7-2 to TRBJ2-1; D might be TRBD2 (6 bases). Sequences were obtained from blood. The sequence was obtained from an adult in good health. CDR3 loop: CASSSSWGLWLDEQFF. The CDR3 DNA reads as TGTGCCAGCAGCTCATCTTGGGGACTGTGGCTGGATGAGCAGTTCTTC. The whole variable domain, filled in from reference TRBV7-2 and TRBJ2-1, reads GAGVSQSPSNKVTEKGKDVELRCDPISGHTALYWYRQSLGQGLEFLIYFQGNSAPDKSGLPSDRFSAERTGGSVSTLTIQRTQQEDSAVYLCASSSSWGLWLDEQFFGPGTRLTVL.